This note documents a single T cell receptor beta chain sequence. Its antigen is unidentified. Read data end 3 residues before the CDR3 end; the end is taken from the germline J gene. The data stem from a study of T cells in women clearing cervical HPV infection. Study observations and caveats: Combining TCR richness with V gene abundances gave around 0.87 AUC. Richness differences could reflect unmeasured T-cell content per sample.

This CDR3 region has 13 residues. The germline V and J ends were trimmed by 6 bases and 0 bases, with 10 bases remaining between them. Germline V gene sequence: CDR1 GTSNPN, CDR2 SVGIG (reference sequence). Sequenced by immunoSEQ multiplex PCR; TCRdb stores in-frame clones only, minus some. The sample totals around 35,000 clones. MY09/MY11 PCR detected cervical HPV DNA; dot-blot assigned genotypes. The V and J genes are TRBV30 and TRBJ2-3; D ambiguous. The source material was blood buffy coat. The receptor's source is a woman between 18 and 70 years old with a cervical HPV16 infection that either progressed to CIN3+ or cleared (not recorded which). The covered CDR3 bases are TGTGCCTGTTCTCAAACTAGCACAGATACG. Translated, it gives CACSQTSTDT. The complete CDR3 sequence is CACSQTSTDTQYF.